This T cell receptor beta chain was obtained from a study of identical twins. Study-level findings and limits: Alpha sequences out of frame and shared by twins had excess low generation probability.

From germline, CDR1 is DFQATT and CDR2 SNEGSKA (reference sequence). This CDR3 has 15 residues. Trimming left V 5 bases short and J 2 bases short, with 17 bases between. TCRdb re-analysed the 5' RACE reads in MiXCR, keeping a single row per CDR3 protein. The data show 450,000 to 650,000 distinct CDR3 sequences, 7.5% to 10% seen once. The table lists this clonotype with a few counts. No antigen is known for it. The data were also submitted as part of a second study, on yellow fever vaccine responses in identical twins.

Sequencing was carried out using PBMCs. The chain links TRBV20-1 to TRBJ2-3, with D possibly being TRBD1 (6 bases). This TCR was recovered from a woman aged 18-29 years in good health. DNA for the CDR3: TGCAGTGCTCCTAGAACTAGGGGGATCACAGATACGCAGTATTTT. It encodes CSAPRTRGITDTQYF.